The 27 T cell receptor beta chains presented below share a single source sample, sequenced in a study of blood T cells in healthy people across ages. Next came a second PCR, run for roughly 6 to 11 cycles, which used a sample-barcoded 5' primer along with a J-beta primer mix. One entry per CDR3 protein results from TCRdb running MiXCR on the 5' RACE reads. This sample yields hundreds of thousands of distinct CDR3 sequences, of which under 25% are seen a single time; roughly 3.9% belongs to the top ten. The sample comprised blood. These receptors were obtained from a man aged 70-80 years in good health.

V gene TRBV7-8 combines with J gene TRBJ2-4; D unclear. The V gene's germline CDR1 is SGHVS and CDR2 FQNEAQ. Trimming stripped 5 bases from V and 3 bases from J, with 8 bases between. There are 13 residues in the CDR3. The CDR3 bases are TGTGCCAGCAGCATCATCGACAAAAACATTCAGTACTTC. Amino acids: CASSIIDKNIQYF. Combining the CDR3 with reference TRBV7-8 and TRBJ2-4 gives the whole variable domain GAGVSQSPRYKVAKRGQDVALRCDPISGHVSLFWYQQALGQGPEFLTYFQNEAQLDKSGLPSDRFFAERPEGSVSTLKIQRTQQEDSAVYLCASSIIDKNIQYFGAGTRLSVL.

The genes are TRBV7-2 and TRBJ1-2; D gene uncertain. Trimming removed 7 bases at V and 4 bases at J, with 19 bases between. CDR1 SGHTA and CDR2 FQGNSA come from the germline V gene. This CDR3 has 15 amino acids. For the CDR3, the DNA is TGTGCCAGCACCCGGGGAAGCGGACTTATCTATGGCTACACCTTC. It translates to CASTRGSGLIYGYTF.

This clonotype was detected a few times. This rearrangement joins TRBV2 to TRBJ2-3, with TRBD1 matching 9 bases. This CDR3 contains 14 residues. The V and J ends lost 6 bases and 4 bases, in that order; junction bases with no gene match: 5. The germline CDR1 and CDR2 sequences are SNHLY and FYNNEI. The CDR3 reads CASRGTGGADTQYF. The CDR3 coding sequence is TGTGCCAGCAGGGGAACAGGGGGCGCAGATACGCAGTATTTT.

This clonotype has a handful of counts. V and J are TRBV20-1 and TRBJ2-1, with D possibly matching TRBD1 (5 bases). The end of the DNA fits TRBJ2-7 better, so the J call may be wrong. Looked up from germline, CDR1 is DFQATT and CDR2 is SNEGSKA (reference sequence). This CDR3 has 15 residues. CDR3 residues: CSAREGQGVSYEQYF. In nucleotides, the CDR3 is TGCAGTGCTAGAGAAGGGCAGGGTGTCTCCTACGAGCAGTACTTC.

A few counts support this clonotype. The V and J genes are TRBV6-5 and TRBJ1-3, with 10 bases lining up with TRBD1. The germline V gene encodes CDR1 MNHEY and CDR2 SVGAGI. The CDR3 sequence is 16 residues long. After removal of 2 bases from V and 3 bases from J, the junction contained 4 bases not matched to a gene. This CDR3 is CASSYLRTGGGNTIYF. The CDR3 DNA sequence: TGTGCCAGCAGTTACCTCCGGACAGGGGGTGGAAACACCATATATTTT.

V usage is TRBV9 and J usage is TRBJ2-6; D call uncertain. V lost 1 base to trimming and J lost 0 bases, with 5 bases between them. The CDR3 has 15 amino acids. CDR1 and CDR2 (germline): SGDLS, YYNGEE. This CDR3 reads CASSVWGSGANVLTF. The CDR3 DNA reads TGTGCCAGCAGCGTATGGGGCTCTGGGGCCAACGTCCTGACTTTC.

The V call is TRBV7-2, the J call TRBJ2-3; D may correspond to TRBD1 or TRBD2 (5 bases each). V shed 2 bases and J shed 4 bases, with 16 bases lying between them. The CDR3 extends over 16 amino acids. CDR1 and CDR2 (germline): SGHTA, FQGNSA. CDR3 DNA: TGTGCCAGCAGCTTATTGATGGGACCAGTCGCAGATACGCAGTATTTT. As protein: CASSLLMGPVADTQYF. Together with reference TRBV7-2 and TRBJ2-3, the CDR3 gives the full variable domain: GAGVSQSPSNKVTEKGKDVELRCDPISGHTALYWYRQSLGQGLEFLIYFQGNSAPDKSGLPSDRFSAERTGGSVSTLTIQRTQQEDSAVYLCASSLLMGPVADTQYFGPGTRLTVL.

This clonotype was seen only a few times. The CDR3 here is CASSPDTGGGETQYF. CDR3 in DNA: TGTGCCAGCAGTCCGGACACAGGGGGCGGTGAGACCCAGTACTTC. The J gene is TRBJ2-1, the V gene TRBV12-3 or TRBV12-4, with 9 bases that match TRBD1. The better agreement between TRBJ2-5 and the DNA end casts doubt on the J call. The CDR3 loop spans 15 amino acids.

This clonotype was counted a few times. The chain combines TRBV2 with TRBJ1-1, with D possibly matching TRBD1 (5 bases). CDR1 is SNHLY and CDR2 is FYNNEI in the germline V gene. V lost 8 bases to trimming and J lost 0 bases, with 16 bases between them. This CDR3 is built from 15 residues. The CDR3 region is CASGSGEGVNTEAFF. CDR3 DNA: TGTGCCAGCGGATCGGGTGAAGGGGTGAACACTGAAGCTTTCTTT. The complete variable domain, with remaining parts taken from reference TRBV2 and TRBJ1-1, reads EPEVTQTPSHQVTQMGQEVILRCVPISNHLYFYWYRQILGQKVEFLVSFYNNEISEKSEIFDDQFSVERPDGSNFTLKIRSTKLEDSAMYFCASGSGEGVNTEAFFGQGTRLTVV.

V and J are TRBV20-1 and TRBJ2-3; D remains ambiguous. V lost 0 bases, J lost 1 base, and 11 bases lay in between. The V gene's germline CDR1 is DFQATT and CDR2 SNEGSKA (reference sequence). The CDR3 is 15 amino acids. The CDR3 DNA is TGCAGTGCTAGAGATCCGATTCAGGGCACAGATACGCAGTATTTT. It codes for CSARDPIQGTDTQYF.

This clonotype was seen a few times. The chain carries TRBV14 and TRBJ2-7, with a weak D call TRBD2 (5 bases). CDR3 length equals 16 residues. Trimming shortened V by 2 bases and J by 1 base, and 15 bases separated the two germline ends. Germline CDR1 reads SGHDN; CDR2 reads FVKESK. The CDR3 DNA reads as TGTGCCAGCAGCCAAAATCGGGGATCGACGTCCTACGAGCAGTACTTC. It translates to CASSQNRGSTSYEQYF.

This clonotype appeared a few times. The CDR3 is CSARTVGLGTEAFF. DNA for the CDR3: TGCAGTGCGCGGACAGTCGGCTTGGGCACTGAAGCTTTCTTT. The V and J genes are TRBV20-1 and TRBJ1-1, with D possibly TRBD1 on 6 matching bases. CDR3 size: 14 residues. From germline, CDR1 is DFQATT and CDR2 SNEGSKA (reference sequence). Trimming left V 6 bases short and J 4 bases short, with 18 bases between.

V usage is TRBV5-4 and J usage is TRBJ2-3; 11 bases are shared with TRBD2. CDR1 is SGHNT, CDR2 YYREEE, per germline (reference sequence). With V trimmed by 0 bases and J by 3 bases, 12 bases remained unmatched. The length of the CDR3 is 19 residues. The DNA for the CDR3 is TGTGCCAGCAGCTTGGTGATTGGTGCTAGCGGGAGGTCGACAGATACGCAGTATTTT. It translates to CASSLVIGASGRSTDTQYF.

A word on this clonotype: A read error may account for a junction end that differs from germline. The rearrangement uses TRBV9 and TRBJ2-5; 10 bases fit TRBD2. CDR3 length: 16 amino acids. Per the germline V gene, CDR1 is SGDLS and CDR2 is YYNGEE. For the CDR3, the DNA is TGTGCCAGCAGCCCTCCGGGACTAGCGATACAAGAGACCCACTACTTC. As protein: CASSPPGLAIQETHYF.

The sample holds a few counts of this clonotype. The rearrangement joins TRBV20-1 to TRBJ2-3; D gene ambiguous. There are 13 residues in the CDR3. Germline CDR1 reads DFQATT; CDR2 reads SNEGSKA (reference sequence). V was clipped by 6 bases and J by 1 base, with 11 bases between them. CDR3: CSAQPSGTDTQYF. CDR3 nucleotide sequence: TGCAGTGCCCAGCCCAGCGGCACAGATACGCAGTATTTT.

CDR3 sequence reads: CSARDLAIYTQYF. Written as DNA, the CDR3 is TGCAGTGCTAGAGATCTGGCAATCTATACGCAGTATTTT. The rearrangement links TRBV20-1 to TRBJ2-3, with unresolved D. This CDR3 has 13 amino acids. V lost 0 bases and J lost 7, with 11 bases in between. Germline assignment: CDR1 DFQATT and CDR2 SNEGSKA (reference sequence).

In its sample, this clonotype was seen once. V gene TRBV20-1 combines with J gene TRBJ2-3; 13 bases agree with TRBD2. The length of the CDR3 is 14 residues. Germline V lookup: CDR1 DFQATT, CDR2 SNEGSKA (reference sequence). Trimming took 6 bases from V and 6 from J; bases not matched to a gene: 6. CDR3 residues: CSAPGLAGLDTQYF. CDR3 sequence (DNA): TGCAGTGCACCGGGACTAGCGGGGTTGGATACGCAGTATTTT.

CDR3 bases: TGTGCCAGCAGTGTACGATCGAGCGGGAGGAAAGGGCACGAGCAGTACTTC. Encoded protein: CASSVRSSGRKGHEQYF. J is TRBJ2-7 and V is TRBV13; 9 bases line up with TRBD2. The junction had 17 bases not matched to a gene; V was cut back by 6 bases and J by 5 bases. The CDR3 totals 17 residues. The germline CDR1 and CDR2 sequences are PRHDT and FYEKMQ (reference sequence).

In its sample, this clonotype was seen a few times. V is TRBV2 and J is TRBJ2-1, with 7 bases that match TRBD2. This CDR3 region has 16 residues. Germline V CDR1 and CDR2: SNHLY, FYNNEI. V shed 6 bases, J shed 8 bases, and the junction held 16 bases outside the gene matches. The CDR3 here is CASRDKAGSPSDEQFF. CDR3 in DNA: TGTGCCAGCAGAGATAAAGCGGGATCCCCCAGCGATGAGCAGTTCTTC.

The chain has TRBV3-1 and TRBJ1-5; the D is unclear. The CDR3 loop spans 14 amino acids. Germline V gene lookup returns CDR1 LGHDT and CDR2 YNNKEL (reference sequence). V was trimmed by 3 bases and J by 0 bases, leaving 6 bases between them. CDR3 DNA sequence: TGTGCCAGCAGCCACCTTAATAGCAATCAGCCCCAGCATTTT. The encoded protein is CASSHLNSNQPQHF.

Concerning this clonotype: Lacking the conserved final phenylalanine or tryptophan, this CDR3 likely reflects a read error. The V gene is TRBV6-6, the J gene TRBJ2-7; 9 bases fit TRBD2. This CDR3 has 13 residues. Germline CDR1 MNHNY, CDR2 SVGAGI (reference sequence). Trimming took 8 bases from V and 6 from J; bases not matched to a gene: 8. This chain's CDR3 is CASCAGGPCEQYS. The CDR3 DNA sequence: TGTGCCAGCTGTGCGGGAGGGCCTTGCGAGCAGTACTCC.

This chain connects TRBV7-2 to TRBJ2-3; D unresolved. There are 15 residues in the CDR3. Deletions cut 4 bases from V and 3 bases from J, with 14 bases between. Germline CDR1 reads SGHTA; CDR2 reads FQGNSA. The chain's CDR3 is CASSSDNWATDTQYF. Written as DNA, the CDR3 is TGTGCCAGCAGCTCAGACAACTGGGCTACAGATACGCAGTATTTT.

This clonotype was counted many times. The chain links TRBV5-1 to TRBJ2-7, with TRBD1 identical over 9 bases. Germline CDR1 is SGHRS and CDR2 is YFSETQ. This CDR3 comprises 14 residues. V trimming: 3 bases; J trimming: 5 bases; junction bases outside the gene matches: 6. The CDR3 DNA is TGCGCCAGCAGCTCGGGACAGGGTTCTGACGAGCAGTACTTC. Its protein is CASSSGQGSDEQYF.

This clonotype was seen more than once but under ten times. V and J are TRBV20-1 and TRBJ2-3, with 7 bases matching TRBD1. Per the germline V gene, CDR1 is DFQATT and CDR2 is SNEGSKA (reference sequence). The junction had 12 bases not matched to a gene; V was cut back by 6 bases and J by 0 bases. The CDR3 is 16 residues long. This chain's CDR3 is CSAVPIGTASTDTQYF. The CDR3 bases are TGCAGTGCCGTACCCATCGGGACAGCTAGCACAGATACGCAGTATTTT.

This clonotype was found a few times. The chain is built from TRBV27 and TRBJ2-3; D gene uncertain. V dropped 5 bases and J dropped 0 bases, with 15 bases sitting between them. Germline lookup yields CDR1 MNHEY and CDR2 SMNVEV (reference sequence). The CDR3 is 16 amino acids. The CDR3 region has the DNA TGTGCCAGCAGTCACGTATCAACGACTAGCACAGATACGCAGTATTTT. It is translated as CASSHVSTTSTDTQYF.

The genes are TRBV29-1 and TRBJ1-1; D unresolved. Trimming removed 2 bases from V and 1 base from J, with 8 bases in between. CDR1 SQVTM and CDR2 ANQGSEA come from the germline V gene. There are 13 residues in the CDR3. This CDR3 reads CSVEFGWNTEAFF. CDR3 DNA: TGCAGCGTTGAATTTGGCTGGAACACTGAAGCTTTCTTT.

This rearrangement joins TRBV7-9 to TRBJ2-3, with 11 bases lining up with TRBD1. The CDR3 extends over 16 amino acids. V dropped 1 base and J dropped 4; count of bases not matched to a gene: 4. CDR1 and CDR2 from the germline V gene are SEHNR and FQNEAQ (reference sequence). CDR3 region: CASSLGDRGSPDTQYF. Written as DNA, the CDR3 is TGTGCCAGCAGCTTAGGGGACAGGGGGTCCCCAGATACGCAGTATTTT.